Following are 3 T cell receptor beta chains from one sample sequenced in a study of T-cell reconstitution after alpha-beta-depleted transplantation in children. During its preparation, the TCRbeta library received unique molecular identifiers. One entry per CDR3 protein results from TCRdb running MiXCR on the PCR reads. The data show about 610,000 distinct CDR3 sequences, roughly 10% seen once. Source: PBMCs from the stem cell graft donor, taken from the stem cell graft. These receptors were obtained from a human donor who donated a stem cell graft to a child with acute myeloid leukemia.

The V and J genes are TRBV5-6 and TRBJ2-3; D is undetermined. CDR3 length equals 12 residues. From germline, CDR1 is SGHDT and CDR2 YYEEEE. V dropped 6 bases and J dropped 7 bases, with 12 bases sitting between them. The CDR3 reads CASTGPSNTQYF. DNA of the CDR3: TGTGCCAGCACCGGGCCGTCGAATACGCAGTATTTT.

This clonotype was counted ten times or more. The J gene is TRBJ1-4, the V gene TRBV6-1; D possibly corresponds to TRBD1 (5 bases). Trimming pared 0 bases from V and 11 bases from J, leaving 19 bases between. The CDR3 has 16 amino acids. Germline CDR1 is MNHNS and CDR2 is SASEGT. The CDR3 reads CASSEALRDSQVKLFF. The CDR3 region has the DNA TGTGCCAGCAGTGAAGCCTTGAGGGACTCCCAGGTGAAACTGTTTTTT.

J is TRBJ1-1 and V is TRBV7-2; weak D call: TRBD1 (5 bases). The V gene's germline CDR1 is SGHTA and CDR2 FQGNSA. This CDR3 is built from 15 residues. The V end was cut by 3 bases, the J end by 0 bases, with 11 bases between. Here the CDR3 DNA reads TGTGCCAGCAGCTTTATAACAGGCCTGAACACTGAAGCTTTCTTT. It codes for CASSFITGLNTEAFF.